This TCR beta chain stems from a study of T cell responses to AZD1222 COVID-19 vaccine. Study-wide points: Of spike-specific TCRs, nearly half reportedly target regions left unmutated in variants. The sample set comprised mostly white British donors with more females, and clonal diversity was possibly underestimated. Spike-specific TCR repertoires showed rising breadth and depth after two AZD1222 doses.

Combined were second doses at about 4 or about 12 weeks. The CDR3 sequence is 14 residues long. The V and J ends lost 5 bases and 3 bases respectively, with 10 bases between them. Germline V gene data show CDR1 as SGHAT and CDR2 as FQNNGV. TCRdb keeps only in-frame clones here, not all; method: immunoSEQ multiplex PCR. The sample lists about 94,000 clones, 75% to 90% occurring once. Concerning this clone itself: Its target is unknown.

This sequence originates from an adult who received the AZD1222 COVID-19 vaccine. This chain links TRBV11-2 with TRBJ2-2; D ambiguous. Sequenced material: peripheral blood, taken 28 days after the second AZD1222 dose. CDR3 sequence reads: CASSPRRDTGELFF. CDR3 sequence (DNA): TGTGCCAGCAGCCCCAGACGGGACACCGGGGAGCTGTTTTTT.